The 11 T cell receptor beta chains listed next were all sequenced from one sample in a study of Graves' ophthalmopathy and Graves' hyperthyroidism. RNA transcripts yielded amplified TCR beta CDR3 regions. The authors performed first-round RT-PCR with HTBI primers and then a second-round multiplex PCR. TCRdb used MiXCR to reprocess the multiplex PCR reads, holding one entry per CDR3 protein. In the table there are hundreds of thousands of distinct CDR3 sequences, approximately 14% of which are singletons. The material sequenced was blood. All receptors derive from a woman in her 30s with Graves' ophthalmopathy.

This clonotype has ten or more counts. This rearrangement joins TRBV5-1 to TRBJ1-1; D gene uncertain. V was trimmed by 2 bases and J by 4 bases, leaving 12 bases between them. Germline CDR1 SGHRS, CDR2 YFSETQ. The CDR3 sequence is 14 residues long. The CDR3 is CASSFVGRGTEAFF. For the CDR3, the DNA is TGCGCCAGCAGCTTCGTGGGTAGAGGCACTGAAGCTTTCTTT.

This clonotype was seen many times. The chain has TRBV6-2 or TRBV6-3 and TRBJ2-5; D might be TRBD2 (7 bases). V dropped 8 bases and J dropped 4 bases, with 14 bases sitting between them. Germline V gene data show CDR1 as MNHEY and CDR2 as SVGEGT. The CDR3 covers 13 residues. The DNA of the CDR3 is TGTGCCAGCCAGGGGACTATCGGAGAGACCCAGTACTTC. This encodes CASQGTIGETQYF.

The V gene is TRBV12-3 or TRBV12-4, the J gene TRBJ1-1; TRBD1 matches at 11 bases. The length of the CDR3 is 18 residues. Trimming at V came to 5 bases and at J to 0 bases, leaving 11 bases not matched to a gene. CDR3 amino acids: CASSPGTGGAIMNTEAFF. For the CDR3, the DNA is TGTGCCAGCAGTCCCGGGACAGGGGGGGCAATAATGAACACTGAAGCTTTCTTT.

This clonotype occurred a few times. The chain combines TRBV12-3 or TRBV12-4 with TRBJ2-3; D call uncertain. There are 16 residues in the CDR3. V was shortened by 3 bases and J by 4 bases, with 17 bases between the two germline ends. CDR3 sequence reads: CASSLRLSSPSDTQYF. In DNA form, the CDR3 reads TGTGCCAGCAGTTTGCGACTGAGTAGTCCCTCAGATACGCAGTATTTT.

In its sample, this clonotype was seen many times. The chain links TRBV9 to TRBJ1-5, with TRBD1 identical over 8 bases. After removal of 4 bases from V and 4 bases from J, the junction contained 7 bases not matched to a gene. Germline V gene data show CDR1 as SGDLS and CDR2 as YYNGEE. The CDR3 is made up of 15 amino acids. DNA of the CDR3: TGTGCCAGCAGCAAAGACAGGGGAGTGAATCAGCCCCAGCATTTT. Translated, it gives CASSKDRGVNQPQHF.

With regard to this clonotype: Since a much larger clone is just one base distant, this may be a read error. The V call is TRBV18, the J call TRBJ2-5; 7 bases line up with TRBD1. Germline V gene data show CDR1 as KGHSH and CDR2 as LQKENI. The CDR3 spans 15 residues. CDR3 loop: CASSVTGQYQEIQYF. In DNA, the CDR3 is TGTGCCAGCTCAGTTACGGGACAGTACCAAGAGATCCAGTACTTC. The variable domain in full, completed from reference TRBV18 and TRBJ2-5, reads NAGVMQNPRHLVRRRGQEARLRCSPMKGHSHVYWYRQLPEEGLKFMVYLQKENIIDESGMPKERFSAEFPKEGPSILRIQQVVRGDSAAYFCASSVTGQYQEIQYFGPGTRLLVL.

This clonotype was detected only a few times. This sequence joins TRBV20-1 and TRBJ1-6, with TRBD1 as a possible D gene (5 bases). Germline-derived CDR1 and CDR2 are DFQATT and SNEGSKA (reference sequence). V lost 6 bases, J lost 5 bases, and 26 bases lay in between. CDR3 size: 18 residues. For the CDR3, the DNA is TGCAGTGCAAGCGATGGGACTGTTTTTTTGAGAAATAATTCACCCCTCCACTTT. Amino acids: CSASDGTVFLRNNSPLHF.

This clonotype was detected many times. The genes are TRBV19 and TRBJ1-5, with D unclear. This CDR3 is 13 amino acids long. The germline V gene encodes CDR1 LNHDA and CDR2 SQIVND (reference sequence). The V end lost 5 bases, the J end lost 6 bases, and 11 bases lay between the germline ends. CDR3 coding DNA: TGTGCCAGTAGTGTGAGCGGGAGTCAGCCCCAGCATTTT. Residues: CASSVSGSQPQHF.

This clonotype showed up many times. V and J are TRBV12-3 or TRBV12-4 and TRBJ1-5; D ambiguous. Trimming cost V 3 bases and J 0 bases, with 12 bases left between them. The length of the CDR3 is 16 residues. The CDR3 DNA follows: TGTGCCAGCAGTTTTATGACGGAAGATAGCAATCAGCCCCAGCATTTT. Translating gives CASSFMTEDSNQPQHF.

This clonotype appeared many times. The CDR3 coding sequence is TGCAGTGCTAGAGTACTACAGCCAGGAGGTTCACCCCTCCACTTT. This codes for CSARVLQPGGSPLHF. The chain links TRBV20-1 to TRBJ1-6; unclear D gene. Germline V lookup: CDR1 DFQATT, CDR2 SNEGSKA (reference sequence). The CDR3 extends over 15 amino acids. The V end was cut by 1 base, the J end by 9 bases, with 16 bases between.

Ten or more counts support this clonotype. The chain joins TRBV2 to TRBJ2-5, with D uncertain. This CDR3 has 14 amino acids. Trimming removed 8 bases from V and 2 bases from J, with 15 bases in between. The germline CDR1 and CDR2 sequences are SNHLY and FYNNEI. The CDR3 region is CASLNGPLQETQYF. DNA of the CDR3: TGTGCCAGCTTAAACGGTCCATTACAAGAGACCCAGTACTTC.